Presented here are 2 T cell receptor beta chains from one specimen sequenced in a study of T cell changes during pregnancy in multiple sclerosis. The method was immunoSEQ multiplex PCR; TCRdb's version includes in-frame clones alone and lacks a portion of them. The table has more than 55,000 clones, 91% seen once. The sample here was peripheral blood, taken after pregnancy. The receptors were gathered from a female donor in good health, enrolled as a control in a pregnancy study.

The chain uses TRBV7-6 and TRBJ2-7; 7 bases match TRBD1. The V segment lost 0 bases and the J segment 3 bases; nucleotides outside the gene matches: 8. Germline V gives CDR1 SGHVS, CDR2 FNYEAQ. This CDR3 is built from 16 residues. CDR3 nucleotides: TGTGCCAGCAGCTTAGCAGGGGGCAATGTACTCTACGAGCAGTACTTC. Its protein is CASSLAGGNVLYEQYF.

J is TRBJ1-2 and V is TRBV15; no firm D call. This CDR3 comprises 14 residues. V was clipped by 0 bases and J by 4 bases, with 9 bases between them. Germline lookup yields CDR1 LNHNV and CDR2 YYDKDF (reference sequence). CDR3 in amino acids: CATSRDVTVYGYTF. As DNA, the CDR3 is TGTGCCACCAGCAGAGATGTCACAGTCTATGGCTACACCTTC.